These T cell receptor beta chains were read from a single sample in a study of T cell repertoires in cytomegalovirus infection. TCRdb ran MiXCR on the reads and lists one entry per CDR3 protein. The table lists roughly 600,000 distinct CDR3 sequences, 20% to 30% of them singletons. Material for sequencing was CD8+ T cells from PBMCs. The receptor source for this set is a human donor in good health (CMV status not recorded). Some clones in this sample may be carry-over from other donors' samples. Both conserved end residues are part of each CDR3. The D gene is left open where the match is weak. A clone size is listed for some rows: how often the clone was seen (once, few, many), or a class if it is expanded.

d_call: NA; clone_size: NA; j_call: TRBJ2-1; v_call: TRBV29-1; cdr3_aa: CSGWSADEQFF; cdr3_nt: TGCAGCGGGTGGTCGGCGGATGAGCAGTTCTTC
d_call: NA; clone_size: many; j_call: TRBJ2-5; v_call: TRBV7-9; cdr3_aa: CASSSEGARRQETQYF; cdr3_nt: TGTGCCAGCAGTTCAGAGGGTGCCCGGCGACAAGAGACCCAGTACTTC
d_call: NA; clone_size: NA; j_call: TRBJ2-1; v_call: TRBV2; cdr3_aa: CASSGVNRGNEQFF; cdr3_nt: TGTGCCAGCAGTGGGGTTAACCGGGGTAATGAGCAGTTCTTC
d_call: NA; clone_size: few; j_call: TRBJ2-1; v_call: TRBV15; cdr3_aa: CATSRVRTDNEQFF; cdr3_nt: TGTGCCACCAGCAGAGTAAGGACCGACAATGAGCAGTTCTTC
d_call: NA; clone_size: NA; j_call: TRBJ2-5; v_call: TRBV10-3; cdr3_aa: CAISATGEETQYF; cdr3_nt: TGTGCCATCAGTGCGACAGGAGAAGAGACCCAGTACTTC
d_call: TRBD1; clone_size: NA; j_call: TRBJ2-1; v_call: TRBV5-1; cdr3_aa: CASSLDRGLYREQFF; cdr3_nt: TGCGCCAGCAGCTTGGACAGGGGCCTCTATCGGGAGCAGTTCTTC
d_call: NA; clone_size: NA; j_call: TRBJ2-1; v_call: TRBV20-1; cdr3_aa: CSASLGRSSYNEQFF; cdr3_nt: TGCAGTGCTAGTCTTGGTAGAAGCTCCTACAATGAGCAGTTCTTC
d_call: NA; clone_size: NA; j_call: TRBJ2-2; v_call: TRBV7-4; cdr3_aa: CASYLPGVNTGEPFF; cdr3_nt: TGTGCCAGCTACTTACCGGGGGTGAACACCGGGGAGCCGTTTTTT
d_call: TRBD2; clone_size: NA; j_call: TRBJ2-3; v_call: TRBV23-1; cdr3_aa: CASSRSGPRRTDTQYF; cdr3_nt: TGCGCCAGCAGCCGTAGCGGGCCCCGGAGGACAGATACGCAGTATTTT
d_call: TRBD2; clone_size: NA; j_call: TRBJ2-3; v_call: TRBV20-1; cdr3_aa: CSASPTGGGPTDTQYF; cdr3_nt: TGCAGTGCTAGCCCCACCGGGGGGGGCCCGACAGATACGCAGTATTTT
d_call: NA; clone_size: NA; j_call: TRBJ2-5; v_call: TRBV6-6; cdr3_aa: CASSRVWETQYF; cdr3_nt: TGTGCCAGCAGTAGAGTGTGGGAGACCCAGTACTTC
d_call: TRBD2; clone_size: many; j_call: TRBJ2-5; v_call: TRBV7-9; cdr3_aa: CASSSLGTSGQETQYF; cdr3_nt: TGTGCCAGCAGCTCACTCGGGACTAGCGGCCAAGAGACCCAGTACTTC
d_call: TRBD1; clone_size: NA; j_call: TRBJ1-2; v_call: TRBV7-6; cdr3_aa: CASSSGQAESF; cdr3_nt: TGTGCCAGCAGCTCGGGACAGGCGGAATCATTC
d_call: NA; clone_size: NA; j_call: TRBJ1-1; v_call: TRBV6-5; cdr3_aa: CASSYSGHTNTEAFF; cdr3_nt: TGTGCCAGCAGTTACTCAGGACACACGAACACTGAAGCTTTCTTT
d_call: TRBD1; clone_size: few; j_call: TRBJ1-5; v_call: TRBV6-2/TRBV6-3; cdr3_aa: CASSTDRGNQPQHF; cdr3_nt: TGTGCCAGCAGCACGGACAGGGGGAATCAGCCCCAGCATTTT
d_call: NA; clone_size: many; j_call: TRBJ2-5; v_call: TRBV7-6; cdr3_aa: CASSSIPPGRRGETQYF; cdr3_nt: TGTGCCAGCAGCTCCATACCACCAGGACGGAGGGGGGAGACCCAGTACTTC
d_call: NA; clone_size: NA; j_call: TRBJ2-2; v_call: TRBV7-1; cdr3_aa: CASSIWTPELFF; cdr3_nt: TGTGCCAGCAGCATCTGGACCCCGGAGCTGTTTTTT
d_call: NA; clone_size: NA; j_call: TRBJ1-5; v_call: TRBV6-2/TRBV6-3; cdr3_aa: CASSYRPQPQHF; cdr3_nt: TGTGCCAGCAGTTACCGGCCGCAGCCCCAGCATTTT
d_call: TRBD1; clone_size: few; j_call: TRBJ2-5; v_call: TRBV29-1; cdr3_aa: CSVGPDRDETQYF; cdr3_nt: TGCAGCGTGGGGCCCGACAGGGATGAGACCCAGTACTTC
d_call: NA; clone_size: few; j_call: TRBJ2-3; v_call: TRBV28; cdr3_aa: CASSLLPRDTQYF; cdr3_nt: TGTGCCAGCAGCCTCCTTCCGAGAGATACGCAGTATTTT